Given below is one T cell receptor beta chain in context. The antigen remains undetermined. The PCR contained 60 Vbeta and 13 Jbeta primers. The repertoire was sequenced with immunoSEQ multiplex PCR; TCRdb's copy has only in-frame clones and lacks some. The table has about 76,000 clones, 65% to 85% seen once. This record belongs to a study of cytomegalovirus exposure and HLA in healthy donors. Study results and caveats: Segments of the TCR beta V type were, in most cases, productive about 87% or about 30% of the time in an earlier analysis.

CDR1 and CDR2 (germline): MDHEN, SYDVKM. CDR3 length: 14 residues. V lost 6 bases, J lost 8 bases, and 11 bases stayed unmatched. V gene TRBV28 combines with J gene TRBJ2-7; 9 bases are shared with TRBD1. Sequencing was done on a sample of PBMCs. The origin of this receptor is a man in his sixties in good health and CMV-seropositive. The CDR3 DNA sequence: TGTGCCAGCAGCTCGGGACAGGGCCCCTTCCAGCAGTACTTC. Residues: CASSSGQGPFQQYF. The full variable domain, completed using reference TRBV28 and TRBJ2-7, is DVKVTQSSRYLVKRTGEKVFLECVQDMDHENMFWYRQDPGLGLRLIYFSYDVKMKEKGDIPEGYSVSREKKERFSLILESASTNQTSMYLCASSSGQGPFQQYFGPGTRLTVT.